Below are 9 T cell receptor beta chains sequenced from a single sample in a study of T cells in Graves' hyperthyroidism and ophthalmopathy. RNA transcripts gave rise to amplified TCR beta CDR3 regions. TCR CDR3 regions were first amplified by RT-PCR with HTBI primers. TCRdb itself ran the multiplex PCR reads through MiXCR, one entry per CDR3 protein. Of some 620,000 distinct CDR3 sequences listed, about a sixth are singletons. Sequenced input: blood. These receptors all come from a woman aged 30 to 39 with Graves' hyperthyroidism.

The sample holds a few counts of this clonotype. This sequence joins TRBV7-8 and TRBJ1-3; 7 positions agree with TRBD1. Looked up from germline, CDR1 is SGHVS and CDR2 is FQNEAQ. This CDR3 region has 15 residues. With 5 bases clipped from V and 4 bases from J, the junction kept 8 bases outside the gene matches. The CDR3 protein is CASSIKTGEGNTIYF. CDR3 nucleotide sequence: TGTGCCAGCAGCATCAAAACAGGGGAGGGAAACACCATATATTTT. Variable domain in full (rest from reference TRBV7-8 and TRBJ1-3): GAGVSQSPRYKVAKRGQDVALRCDPISGHVSLFWYQQALGQGPEFLTYFQNEAQLDKSGLPSDRFFAERPEGSVSTLKIQRTQQEDSAVYLCASSIKTGEGNTIYFGEGSWLTVV.

V and J are TRBV4-1 and TRBJ2-2, with TRBD1 identical over 8 bases. The CDR3 contains 15 residues. Germline CDR1 is MGHRA and CDR2 is YSYEKL. With 5 bases clipped from V and 7 bases from J, the junction kept 9 bases outside the gene matches. CDR3 sequence: CASSWTGIDDGELFF. In DNA form, the CDR3 reads TGCGCCAGCAGCTGGACAGGGATCGATGACGGGGAGCTGTTTTTT.

This chain links TRBV11-2 with TRBJ1-4; the D gene is possibly TRBD1 (5 bases). The CDR3 has 16 residues. The germline V and J ends were trimmed by 5 bases and 2 bases, with 15 bases remaining between them. CDR1 is SGHAT, CDR2 FQNNGV, per germline. CDR3 region: CASSLMWGGTNEKLFF. For the CDR3, the DNA is TGTGCCAGCAGCCTGATGTGGGGGGGGACTAATGAAAAACTGTTTTTT.

This chain joins TRBV6-2 or TRBV6-3 and TRBJ2-5; either TRBD1 or TRBD2 may supply D (5 bases each). The CDR3 has 15 residues. Germline V gene sequence: CDR1 MNHEY, CDR2 SVGEGT. Trimming took 2 bases from V and 0 from J, leaving 10 bases between them. CDR3 region: CASSYRGDYQETQYF. The CDR3 nucleotides are TGTGCCAGCAGTTACCGGGGCGACTACCAAGAGACCCAGTACTTC.

This clonotype occurred a few times. The chain recombines TRBV5-1 with TRBJ1-2, with 8 positions matching TRBD1. V shed 4 bases, J shed 8 bases, and the junction held 4 bases outside the gene matches. CDR1 and CDR2 (germline): SGHRS, YFSETQ. This CDR3 contains 12 residues. The CDR3 region is CASSPWDRGYTF. Written as DNA, the CDR3 is TGCGCCAGCAGCCCCTGGGACAGGGGCTACACCTTC.

This clonotype was seen a handful of times. This chain links TRBV5-1 with TRBJ2-1; tentative D call: TRBD1 (6 bases). The length of the CDR3 is 17 residues. V was trimmed by 5 bases and J by 0 bases, leaving 18 bases between them. Germline V CDR1 and CDR2: SGHRS, YFSETQ. The CDR3 loop reads CASRAHSGASSYNEQFF. The CDR3 DNA is TGCGCCAGCAGGGCCCACTCAGGGGCCAGCTCCTACAATGAGCAGTTCTTC.

This clonotype was picked up one time. The chain recombines TRBV24-1 with TRBJ2-1; 12 bases fit TRBD2. Per the germline V gene, CDR1 is KGHDR and CDR2 is SFDVKD. The CDR3 is 17 amino acids. After removal of 4 bases from V and 1 base from J, the junction contained 4 bases not matched to a gene. Written as DNA, the CDR3 is TGTGCCACCAGTGACCCTGGACTAGCGGGATCCTACAATGAGCAGTTCTTC. As protein: CATSDPGLAGSYNEQFF.

This clonotype was seen at least ten times. The V and J genes are TRBV28 and TRBJ2-7; TRBD2 aligns across 8 bases. The CDR3 runs to 14 residues. The V and J ends lost 6 bases and 3 bases, in that order; junction bases with no gene match: 7. Per germline, CDR1 MDHEN and CDR2 SYDVKM. The CDR3 nucleotides read TGTGCCAGCAGCCCTAGGACTAGCTTCTACGAGCAGTACTTC. Protein sequence: CASSPRTSFYEQYF.

This clonotype occurred many times. J is TRBJ1-1 and V is TRBV28, with D possibly being TRBD1 (6 bases). Germline V gives CDR1 MDHEN, CDR2 SYDVKM. Trimming pared 5 bases from V and 5 bases from J, leaving 15 bases between. The CDR3 sequence is 14 residues long. CDR3 sequence: CASSKQGRGTEAFF. CDR3 bases: TGTGCCAGCAGTAAACAGGGCAGAGGGACTGAAGCTTTCTTT.